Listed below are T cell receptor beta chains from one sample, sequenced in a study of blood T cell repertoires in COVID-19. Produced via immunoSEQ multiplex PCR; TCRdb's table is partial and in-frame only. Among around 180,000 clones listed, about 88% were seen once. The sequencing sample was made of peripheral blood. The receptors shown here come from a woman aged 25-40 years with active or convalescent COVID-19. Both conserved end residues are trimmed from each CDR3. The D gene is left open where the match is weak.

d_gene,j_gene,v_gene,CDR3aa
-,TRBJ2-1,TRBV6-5,ASSSAGAGRTEQF
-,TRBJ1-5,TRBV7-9,ASSSLQGGGNQPQH
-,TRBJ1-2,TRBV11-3,ASSLDREDGYT
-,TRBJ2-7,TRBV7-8,ASSLTQGLNYEQY
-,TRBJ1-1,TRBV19,ASSIGGGMNTEAF
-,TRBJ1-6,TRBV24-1,ATSDGLGGNSPLH
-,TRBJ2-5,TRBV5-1,ASSSGTTQETQY
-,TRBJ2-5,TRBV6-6,ASSYSNREETQY
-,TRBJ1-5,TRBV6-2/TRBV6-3,ASSYGGNGNQPQH
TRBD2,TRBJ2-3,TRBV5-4,ASSFSGRADTQY
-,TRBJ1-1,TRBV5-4,ASSPGEGGRKPAF
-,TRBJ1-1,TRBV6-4,ASSKRQNTEAF
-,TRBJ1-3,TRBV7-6,ASSLVGRYSGNTIY
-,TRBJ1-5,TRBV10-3,AIRQDNQPQH
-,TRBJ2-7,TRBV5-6,ASSLGTHGGEQY
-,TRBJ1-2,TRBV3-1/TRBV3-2,ASSHRLYGYT
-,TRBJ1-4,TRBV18,ASSRGDLGEKLF
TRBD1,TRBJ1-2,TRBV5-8,ASRSSFSGGAGYT